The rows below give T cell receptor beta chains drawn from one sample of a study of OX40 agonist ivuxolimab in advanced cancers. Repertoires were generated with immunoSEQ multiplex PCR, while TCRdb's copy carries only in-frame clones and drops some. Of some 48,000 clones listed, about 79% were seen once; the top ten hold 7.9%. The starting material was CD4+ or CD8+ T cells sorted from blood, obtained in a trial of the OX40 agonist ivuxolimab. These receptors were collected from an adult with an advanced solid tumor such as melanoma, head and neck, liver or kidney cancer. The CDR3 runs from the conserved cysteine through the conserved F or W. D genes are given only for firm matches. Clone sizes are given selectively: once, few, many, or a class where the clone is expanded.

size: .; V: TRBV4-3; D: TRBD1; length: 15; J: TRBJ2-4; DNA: TGCGCCAGCAGCCTCCAAGGAAACAGGGGCGACATTCAGTACTTC; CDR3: CASSLQGNRGDIQYF
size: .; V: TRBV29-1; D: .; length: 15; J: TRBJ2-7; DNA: TGCAGCGTTGAACCGTTTCAGGGGAGCACCTACGAGCAGTACTTC; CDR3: CSVEPFQGSTYEQYF
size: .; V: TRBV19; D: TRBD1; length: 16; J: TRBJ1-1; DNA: TGTGCCAGTACCCAAGGAACAGGGGCTTTGGGGACTGAAGCTTTCTTT; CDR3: CASTQGTGALGTEAFF
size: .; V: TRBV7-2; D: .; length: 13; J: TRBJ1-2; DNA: TGTGCCAGCAGCTTACGTTACGGTCCGGGCTACACCTTC; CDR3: CASSLRYGPGYTF
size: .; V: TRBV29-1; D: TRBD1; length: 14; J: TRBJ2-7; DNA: TGCAGCGTTGTTGCGGGACAGGGAGCCTACGAGCAGTACTTC; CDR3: CSVVAGQGAYEQYF
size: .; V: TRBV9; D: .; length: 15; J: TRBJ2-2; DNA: TGTGCCAGCAGCGTAGAGGGGATATCGACCGGGGAGCTGTTTTTT; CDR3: CASSVEGISTGELFF
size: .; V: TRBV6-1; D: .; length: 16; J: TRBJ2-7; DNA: TGTGCCAGCAGTGAAGACTTTGGGGGAACATCCTACGAGCAGTACTTC; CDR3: CASSEDFGGTSYEQYF
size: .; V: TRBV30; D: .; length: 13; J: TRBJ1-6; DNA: TGTGCCTGGTGTGCCGACAGCTTAGCACCCCTCCACTTT; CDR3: CAWCADSLAPLHF
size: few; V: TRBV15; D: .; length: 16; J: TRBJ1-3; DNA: TGTGCCACCAGCAGTTACAGGGCCGGACTGCCGGACACCATATATTTT; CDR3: CATSSYRAGLPDTIYF
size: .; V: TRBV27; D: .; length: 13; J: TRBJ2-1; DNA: TGTGCCAGCAGTCCCCGGGACTACAATGAGCAGTTCTTC; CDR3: CASSPRDYNEQFF
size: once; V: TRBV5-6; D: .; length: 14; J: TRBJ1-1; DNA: TGTGCCAGCAGCTTGGACAGGGTGAACACTGAAGCTTTCTTT; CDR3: CASSLDRVNTEAFF
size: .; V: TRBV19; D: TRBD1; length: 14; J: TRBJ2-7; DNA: TGTGCCAGTAGTATGGACAGGGATGTCCCCGAGCAGTACTTC; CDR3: CASSMDRDVPEQYF
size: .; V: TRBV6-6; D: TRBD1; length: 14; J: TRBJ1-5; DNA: TGTGCCAGCAGCTTGACAGGGGACGGACAGCCCCAGCATTTT; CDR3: CASSLTGDGQPQHF
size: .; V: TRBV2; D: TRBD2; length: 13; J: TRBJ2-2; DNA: TGTGCCAGCAGTGAGTTAGCGGGAGGGGAGCTGTTTTTT; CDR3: CASSELAGGELFF
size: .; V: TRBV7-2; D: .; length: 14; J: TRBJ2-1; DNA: TGTGCCAGCAGCGTTAACGGGAGAGGGAATGAGCAGTTCTTC; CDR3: CASSVNGRGNEQFF
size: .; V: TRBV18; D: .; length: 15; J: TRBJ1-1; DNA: TGTGCCAGCTCACCACCCAGCAATCTACACACTGAAGCTTTCTTT; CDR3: CASSPPSNLHTEAFF
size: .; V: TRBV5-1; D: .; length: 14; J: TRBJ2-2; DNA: TGCGCCAGCAGCTTTTCGCAGAGCACCGGGGAGCTGTTTTTT; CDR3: CASSFSQSTGELFF
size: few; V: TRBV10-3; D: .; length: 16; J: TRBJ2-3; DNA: TGTGCCATCAGTGAAGGGAACGGGTTTAGCACAGATACGCAGTATTTT; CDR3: CAISEGNGFSTDTQYF
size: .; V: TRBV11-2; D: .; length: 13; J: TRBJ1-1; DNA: TGTGCCAGCACCCCCGAGGGCTACACTGAAGCTTTCTTT; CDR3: CASTPEGYTEAFF
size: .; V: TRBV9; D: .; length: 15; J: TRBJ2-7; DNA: TGTGCCAGCAGCGTAGACGGGAGAAAGGGCGGCGAGCAGTACTTC; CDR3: CASSVDGRKGGEQYF
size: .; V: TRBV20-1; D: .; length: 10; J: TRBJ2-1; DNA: TGCAGTGCCGGACTGCATGAGCAGTTCTTC; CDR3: CSAGLHEQFF
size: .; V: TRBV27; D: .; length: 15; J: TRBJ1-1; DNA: TGTGCCAGCAGTTTAATCCGTGACCTGAACACTGAAGCTTTCTTT; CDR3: CASSLIRDLNTEAFF
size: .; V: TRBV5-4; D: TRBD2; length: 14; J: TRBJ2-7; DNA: TGTGCCAGCAGCTTGTTCGCGGGAGGGCCCGAGCAGTACTTC; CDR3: CASSLFAGGPEQYF
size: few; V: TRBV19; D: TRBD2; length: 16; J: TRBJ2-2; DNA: TGTGCCAGTAGTGTAGGTGGACTAGCGGGAGTCGGGGAGCTGTTTTTT; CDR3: CASSVGGLAGVGELFF
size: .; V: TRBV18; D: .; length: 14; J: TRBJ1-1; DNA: TGTGCCAGCTCAGGGGGGGGGATGAACACTGAAGCTTTCTTT; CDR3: CASSGGGMNTEAFF
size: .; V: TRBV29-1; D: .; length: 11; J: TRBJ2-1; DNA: TGCAGCGTCCTACTAGTCGGTGAGCAGTTCTTC; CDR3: CSVLLVGEQFF